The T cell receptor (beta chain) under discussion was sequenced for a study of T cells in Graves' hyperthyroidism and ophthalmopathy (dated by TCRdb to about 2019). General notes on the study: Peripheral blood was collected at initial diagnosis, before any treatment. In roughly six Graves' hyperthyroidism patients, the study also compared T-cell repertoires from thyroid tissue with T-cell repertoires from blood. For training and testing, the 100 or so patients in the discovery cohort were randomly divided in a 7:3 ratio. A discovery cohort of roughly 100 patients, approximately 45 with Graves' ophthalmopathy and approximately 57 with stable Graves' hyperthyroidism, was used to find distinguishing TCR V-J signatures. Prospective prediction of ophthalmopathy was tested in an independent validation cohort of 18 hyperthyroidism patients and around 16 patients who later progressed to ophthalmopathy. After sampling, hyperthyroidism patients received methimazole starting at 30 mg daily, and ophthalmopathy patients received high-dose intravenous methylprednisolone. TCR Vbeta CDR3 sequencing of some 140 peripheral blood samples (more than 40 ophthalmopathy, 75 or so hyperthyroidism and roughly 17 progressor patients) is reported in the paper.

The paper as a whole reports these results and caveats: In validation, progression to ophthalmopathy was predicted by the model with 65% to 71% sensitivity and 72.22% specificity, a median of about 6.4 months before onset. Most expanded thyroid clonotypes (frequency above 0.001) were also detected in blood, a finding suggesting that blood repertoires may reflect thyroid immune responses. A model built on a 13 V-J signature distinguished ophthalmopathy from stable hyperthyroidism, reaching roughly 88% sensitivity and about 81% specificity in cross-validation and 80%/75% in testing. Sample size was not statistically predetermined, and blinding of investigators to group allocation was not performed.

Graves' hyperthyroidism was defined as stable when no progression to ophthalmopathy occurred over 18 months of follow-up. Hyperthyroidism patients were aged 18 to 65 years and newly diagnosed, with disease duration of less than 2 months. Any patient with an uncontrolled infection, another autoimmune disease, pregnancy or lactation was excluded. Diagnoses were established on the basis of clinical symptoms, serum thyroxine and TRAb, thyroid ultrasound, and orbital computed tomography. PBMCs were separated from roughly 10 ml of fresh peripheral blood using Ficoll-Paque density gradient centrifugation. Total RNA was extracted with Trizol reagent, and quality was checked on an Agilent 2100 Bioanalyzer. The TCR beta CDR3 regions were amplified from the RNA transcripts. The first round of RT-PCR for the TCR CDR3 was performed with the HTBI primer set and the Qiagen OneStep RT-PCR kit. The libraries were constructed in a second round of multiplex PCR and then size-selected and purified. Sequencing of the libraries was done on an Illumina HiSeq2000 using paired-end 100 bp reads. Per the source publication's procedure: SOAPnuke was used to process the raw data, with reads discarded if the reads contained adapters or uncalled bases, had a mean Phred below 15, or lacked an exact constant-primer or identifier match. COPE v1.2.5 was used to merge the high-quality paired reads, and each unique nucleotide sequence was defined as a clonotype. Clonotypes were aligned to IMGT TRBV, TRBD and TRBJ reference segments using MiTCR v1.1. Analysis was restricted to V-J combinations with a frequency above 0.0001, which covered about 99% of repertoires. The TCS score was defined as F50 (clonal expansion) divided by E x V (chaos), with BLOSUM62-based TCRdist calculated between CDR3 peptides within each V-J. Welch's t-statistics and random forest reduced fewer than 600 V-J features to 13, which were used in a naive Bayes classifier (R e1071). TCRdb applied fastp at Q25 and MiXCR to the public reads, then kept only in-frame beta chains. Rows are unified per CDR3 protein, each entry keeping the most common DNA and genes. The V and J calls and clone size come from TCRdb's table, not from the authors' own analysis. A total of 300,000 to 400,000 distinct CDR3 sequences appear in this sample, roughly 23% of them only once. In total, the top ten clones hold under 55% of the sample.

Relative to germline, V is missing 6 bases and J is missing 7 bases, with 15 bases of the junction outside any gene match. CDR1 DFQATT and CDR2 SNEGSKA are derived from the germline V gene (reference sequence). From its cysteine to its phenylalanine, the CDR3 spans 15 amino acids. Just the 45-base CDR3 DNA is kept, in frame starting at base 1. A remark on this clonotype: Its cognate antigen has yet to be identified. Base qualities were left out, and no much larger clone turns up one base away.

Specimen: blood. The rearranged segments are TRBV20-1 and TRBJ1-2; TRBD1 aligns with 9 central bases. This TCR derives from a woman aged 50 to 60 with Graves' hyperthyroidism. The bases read TGCAGTGCCCTTATACAAGAACAGGGGGCGTTTGGCTACACCTTC. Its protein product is CSALIQEQGAFGYTF.